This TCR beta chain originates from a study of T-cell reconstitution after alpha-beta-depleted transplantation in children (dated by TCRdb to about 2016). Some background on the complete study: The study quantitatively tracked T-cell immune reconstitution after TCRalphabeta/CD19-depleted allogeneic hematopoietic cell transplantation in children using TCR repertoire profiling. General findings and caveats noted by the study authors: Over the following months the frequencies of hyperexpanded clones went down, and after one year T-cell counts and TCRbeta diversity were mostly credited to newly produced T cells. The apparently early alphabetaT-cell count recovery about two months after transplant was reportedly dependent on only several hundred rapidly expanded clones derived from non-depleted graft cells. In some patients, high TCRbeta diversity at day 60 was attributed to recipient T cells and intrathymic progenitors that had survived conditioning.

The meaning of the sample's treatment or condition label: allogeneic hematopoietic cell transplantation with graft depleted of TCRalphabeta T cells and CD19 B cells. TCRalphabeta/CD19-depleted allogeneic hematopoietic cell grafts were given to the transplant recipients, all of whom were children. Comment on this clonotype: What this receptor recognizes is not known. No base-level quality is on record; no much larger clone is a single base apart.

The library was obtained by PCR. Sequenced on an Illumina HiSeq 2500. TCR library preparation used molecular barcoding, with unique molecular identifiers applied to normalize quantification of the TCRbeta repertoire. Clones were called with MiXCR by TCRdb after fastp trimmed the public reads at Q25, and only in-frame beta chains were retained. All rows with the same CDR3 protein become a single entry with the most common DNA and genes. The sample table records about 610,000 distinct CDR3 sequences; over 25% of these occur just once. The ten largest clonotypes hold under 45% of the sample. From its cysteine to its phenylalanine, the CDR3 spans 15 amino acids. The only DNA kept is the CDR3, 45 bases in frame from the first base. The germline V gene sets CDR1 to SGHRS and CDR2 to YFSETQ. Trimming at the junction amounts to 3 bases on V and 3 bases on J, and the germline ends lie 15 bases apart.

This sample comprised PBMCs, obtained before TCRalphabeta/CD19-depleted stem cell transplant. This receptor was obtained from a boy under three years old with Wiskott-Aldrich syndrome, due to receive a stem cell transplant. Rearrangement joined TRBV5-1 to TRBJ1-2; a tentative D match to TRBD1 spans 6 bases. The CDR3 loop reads CASSSGTRTHYGYTF. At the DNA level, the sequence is TGCGCCAGCAGCTCCGGGACAAGGACCCACTATGGCTACACCTTC. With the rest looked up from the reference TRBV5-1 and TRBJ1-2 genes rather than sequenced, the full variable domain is KAGVTQTPRYLIKTRGQQVTLSCSPISGHRSVSWYQQTPGQGLQFLFEYFSETQRNKGNFPGRFSGRQFSNSRSEMNVSTLELGDSALYLCASSSGTRTHYGYTFGSGTRLTVV.